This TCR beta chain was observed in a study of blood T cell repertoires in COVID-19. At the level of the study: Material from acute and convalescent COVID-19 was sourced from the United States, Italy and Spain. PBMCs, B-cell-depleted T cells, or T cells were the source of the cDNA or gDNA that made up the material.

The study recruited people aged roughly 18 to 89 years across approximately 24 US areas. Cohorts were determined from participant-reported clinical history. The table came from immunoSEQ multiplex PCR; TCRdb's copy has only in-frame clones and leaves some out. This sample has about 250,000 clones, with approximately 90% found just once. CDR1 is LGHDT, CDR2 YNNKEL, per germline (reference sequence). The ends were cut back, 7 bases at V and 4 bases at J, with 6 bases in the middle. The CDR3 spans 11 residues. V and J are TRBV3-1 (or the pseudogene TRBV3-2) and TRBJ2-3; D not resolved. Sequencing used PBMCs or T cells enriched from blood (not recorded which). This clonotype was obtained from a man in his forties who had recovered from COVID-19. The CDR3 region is CASKSADTQYF. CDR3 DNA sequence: TGTGCCAGCAAAAGCGCAGATACGCAGTATTTT.